Shown below are 28 T cell receptor beta chains from a single sample sequenced in a study of CD4+ T cells in melanoma. The repertoire was sequenced with immunoSEQ multiplex PCR; TCRdb's copy has only in-frame clones and lacks some. The table has more than 9,500 clones, 55% to 75% seen once. The sequenced sample was tumor tissue. These receptors were obtained from a human donor with melanoma.

The J gene is TRBJ1-1, the V gene TRBV5-6; tentatively, D is TRBD1 (6 bases). V lost 4 bases, J lost 3 bases, and 13 bases lay in between. Germline CDR1 reads SGHDT; CDR2 reads YYEEEE. This CDR3 comprises 14 residues. As DNA, the CDR3 is TGTGCCAGCAGCCTACGGGGGGCGGACACTGAAGCTTTCTTT. It encodes CASSLRGADTEAFF.

The CDR3 spells CATSSPLGRGTDTQYF. In nucleotides, the CDR3 is TGTGCCACCAGCAGCCCGTTAGGGCGGGGCACAGATACGCAGTATTTT. The V and J genes are TRBV15 and TRBJ2-3; tentatively, D is TRBD2 (5 bases). The V end was cut by 3 bases, the J end by 1 base, with 14 bases between. CDR1 is LNHNV and CDR2 is YYDKDF in the germline V gene (reference sequence). CDR3 length equals 16 residues.

This clone was found once. The V and J genes are TRBV5-1 and TRBJ1-6; tentative D call: TRBD1 (6 bases). This CDR3 has 16 residues. V gave up 3 bases and J gave up 9 bases, with 19 bases separating them. Germline lookup yields CDR1 SGHRS and CDR2 YFSETQ. The CDR3 DNA sequence: TGCGCCAGCAGCTACTTAATGGGGGGACACGGTTCACCCCTCCACTTT. Protein product: CASSYLMGGHGSPLHF.

This clone was observed a handful of times. The V and J genes are TRBV29-1 and TRBJ1-2; possible D gene TRBD1, 5 bases. Trimming stripped 5 bases from V and 4 bases from J, with 17 bases between. Germline CDR1 and CDR2: SQVTM and ANQGSEA. This CDR3 comprises 14 residues. The CDR3 is CSVSPGLGPYGYTF. DNA of the CDR3: TGCAGCGTTTCTCCGGGACTGGGACCCTATGGCTACACCTTC.

In this sample, this clone is medium-sized. The chain recombines TRBV5-8 with TRBJ2-2; no clear D. CDR1 SGHTS and CDR2 YDEGEE come from the germline V gene. Trimming left V 6 bases short and J 9 bases short, with 12 bases between. The CDR3 runs 12 residues. The CDR3, as DNA: TGTGCCAGCACCCTATCAGACCGGGAGCTGTTTTTT. Residues: CASTLSDRELFF.

This chain links TRBV7-9 with TRBJ2-5; the D gene is possibly TRBD1 (5 bases). This CDR3 spans 15 amino acids. Trimming removed 5 bases from V and 0 bases from J, with 13 bases in between. Germline CDR1 SEHNR, CDR2 FQNEAQ (reference sequence). CDR3 region: CASSPRGRDQETQYF. Here the CDR3 DNA reads TGTGCCAGCAGCCCGCGTGGCAGGGACCAAGAGACCCAGTACTTC.

This clone has only a few counts. The chain is built from TRBV7-8 and TRBJ1-6, with unresolved D. V lost 1 base, J lost 7 bases, and 5 bases lay in between. Germline CDR1 is SGHVS and CDR2 is FQNEAQ. This CDR3 region has 13 residues. The CDR3 region has the DNA TGTGCCAGCAGCTTAGGCCCCAATTCACCCCTCCACTTT. Translation gives CASSLGPNSPLHF.

The chain links TRBV21-1 to TRBJ2-7. TRBV21-1 is deemed a pseudogene. CDR3 length: 15 amino acids. The CDR3 protein is CASSKNPEKAYEQYF. The CDR3 DNA reads TGTGCCAGCAGCAAAAACCCAGAGAAAGCCTACGAGCAGTACTTC.

The chain links TRBV19 to TRBJ1-1; D gene uncertain. The V end lost 7 bases, the J end lost 4 bases, and 13 bases lay between the germline ends. Germline CDR1 LNHDA, CDR2 SQIVND (reference sequence). The CDR3 sequence is 13 residues long. The CDR3 protein is CASKKGVGTEAFF. CDR3 in DNA: TGTGCCAGTAAAAAGGGCGTGGGCACTGAAGCTTTCTTT.

This clone counts as medium-sized. The DNA for the CDR3 is TGTGCCAGCAGCTTGACAGGGTCCCACGAGCAGTACTTC. This codes for CASSLTGSHEQYF. The V and J genes are TRBV7-3 and TRBJ2-7; TRBD1 aligns across 7 bases. This CDR3 region has 13 residues. Germline V gene data show CDR1 as SGHTA and CDR2 as FQGTGA. Trimming cost V 3 bases and J 5 bases; bases outside gene matches: 4.

The chain joins TRBV10-3 to TRBJ2-1; D gene unclear. The CDR3 is made up of 14 amino acids. CDR1 ENHRY and CDR2 SYGVKD come from the germline V gene. V dropped 6 bases and J dropped 6 bases, with 15 bases sitting between them. CDR3 DNA sequence: TGTGCCATCAGCGCCATATCGGACCTCAATGAGCAGTTCTTC. It translates to CAISAISDLNEQFF.

This clone is judged medium-sized. The V call is TRBV5-4, the J call TRBJ2-7, with 8 bases lining up with TRBD2. The CDR3 covers 15 residues. The germline gives CDR1 SGHNT, CDR2 YYREEE (reference sequence). The V segment lost 4 bases and the J segment 1 base; nucleotides outside the gene matches: 7. DNA for the CDR3: TGTGCCAGCAGCCTCACTAGCGGACAATCCTACGAGCAGTACTTC. This codes for CASSLTSGQSYEQYF. Together with reference TRBV5-4 and TRBJ2-7, the CDR3 gives the full variable domain: ETGVTQSPTHLIKTRGQQVTLRCSSQSGHNTVSWYQQALGQGPQFIFQYYREEENGRGNFPPRFSGLQFPNYSSELNVNALELDDSALYLCASSLTSGQSYEQYFGPGTRLTVT.

By sample fraction, this clone is medium-sized. The rearrangement joins TRBV30 to TRBJ1-2; D unresolved. V was trimmed by 3 bases and J by 4 bases, leaving 6 bases between them. The germline V gene encodes CDR1 GTSNPN and CDR2 SVGIG (reference sequence). The CDR3 runs to 11 residues. The CDR3 DNA reads TGTGCCTGGAGCCGAGGCTATGGCTACACCTTC. It yields the protein CAWSRGYGYTF.

This clone rates as medium-sized (0.01 to 0.1%). The chain uses TRBV5-4 and TRBJ2-7; 8 positions agree with TRBD1. Germline CDR1 reads SGHNT; CDR2 reads YYREEE (reference sequence). CDR3 length: 14 residues. Trimming cost V 4 bases and J 2 bases; bases outside gene matches: 5. CDR3 region: CASSAGTGPYEQYF. CDR3 DNA sequence: TGTGCCAGCAGCGCCGGGACAGGACCCTACGAGCAGTACTTC.

This clone occurred a few times. V gene TRBV12-5 combines with J gene TRBJ2-3; 9 nucleotides match TRBD2. This CDR3 has 16 residues. The J segment lost 1 base and the V segment lost 7 bases, leaving 9 bases of the junction unmatched. The germline V gene encodes CDR1 LGHNT and CDR2 FRNRAP. CDR3 coding DNA: TGTGCTAGTGCCGATAGCGGGGGTTGGGGCACAGATACGCAGTATTTT. Residues: CASADSGGWGTDTQYF.

This clone was recorded only once. The chain carries TRBV11-2 and TRBJ1-5; D is unresolved. Germline V gene sequence: CDR1 SGHAT, CDR2 FQNNGV. The CDR3 is 15 amino acids. Trimming pared 5 bases from V and 1 base from J, leaving 12 bases between. CDR3 nucleotide sequence: TGTGCCAGCAGCCCAAACGGGTTGAGCAATCAGCCCCAGCATTTT. It codes for CASSPNGLSNQPQHF.

The chain has TRBV5-4 and TRBJ2-1; 9 bases map to TRBD2. V lost 0 bases, J lost 7 bases, and 2 bases stayed unmatched. Per the germline V gene, CDR1 is SGHNT and CDR2 is YYREEE (reference sequence). This CDR3 is 14 amino acids long. The CDR3 region has the DNA TGTGCCAGCAGCTTGGGCGGGGGGGATAATGAGCAGTTCTTC. Its protein is CASSLGGGDNEQFF.

The V and J genes are TRBV12-5 and TRBJ2-2; weak D call: TRBD1 (5 bases). V gave up 6 bases and J gave up 9 bases, with 14 bases separating them. Germline V lookup: CDR1 LGHNT, CDR2 FRNRAP. The CDR3 loop spans 13 amino acids. The CDR3 DNA reads TGTGCTAGTGGGTCCCAGGGCTATCGGGAGCTGTTTTTT. Its translation is CASGSQGYRELFF.

Within the sample, this clone is medium-sized. The chain joins TRBV5-1 to TRBJ1-1; D remains unclear. Looked up from germline, CDR1 is SGHRS and CDR2 is YFSETQ. The V end lost 0 bases, the J end lost 2 bases, and 11 bases lay between the germline ends. This CDR3 is built from 15 residues. The CDR3 DNA reads TGCGCCAGCAGCTTGGGTGAGGTAGGAAACACTGAAGCTTTCTTT. As protein: CASSLGEVGNTEAFF. Drawing the rest from reference TRBV5-1 and TRBJ1-1, the complete variable domain is KAGVTQTPRYLIKTRGQQVTLSCSPISGHRSVSWYQQTPGQGLQFLFEYFSETQRNKGNFPGRFSGRQFSNSRSEMNVSTLELGDSALYLCASSLGEVGNTEAFFGQGTRLTVV.

For the CDR3, the DNA is TGCGCCAGCAGCTTGCTGCCCGGGCAGGGAGGTAGCACAGATACGCAGTATTTT. As protein: CASSLLPGQGGSTDTQYF. The chain is built from TRBV5-1 and TRBJ2-3; tentative D call: TRBD2 (6 bases). The CDR3 contains 18 residues. The V and J ends lost 1 base and 0 bases respectively, with 18 bases between them. The germline CDR1 and CDR2 sequences are SGHRS and YFSETQ.

The chain has TRBV2 and TRBJ1-6; D gene unclear. Trimming shortened V by 7 bases and J by 7 bases, and 8 bases separated the two germline ends. CDR1 and CDR2 from the germline V gene are SNHLY and FYNNEI. This CDR3 spans 12 amino acids. The CDR3 DNA is TGTGCCAGCAATCCCGTCAATTCACCCCTCCACTTT. This sequence encodes CASNPVNSPLHF.

CDR3 sequence: CASSLGRTEVEQYF. The CDR3, as DNA: TGTGCCAGCAGCTTGGGAAGGACAGAAGTCGAGCAGTACTTC. The chain links TRBV5-5 to TRBJ2-7; TRBD1 might be the D (6 bases). Between the trimmed V and J ends, which lost 0 bases and 6 bases, there was a span of 13 bases. Germline loops: CDR1 SGHKS, CDR2 YYEKEE (reference sequence). The length of the CDR3 is 14 residues.

The genes are TRBV5-1 and TRBJ2-5, with no clear D. Trimming took off 1 base at V and 5 bases at J, with 9 bases between the two ends. The CDR3 has 13 amino acids. Germline V CDR1 and CDR2: SGHRS, YFSETQ. This CDR3 is CASSLTPVETQYF. The CDR3 bases are TGCGCCAGCAGCTTGACCCCAGTGGAGACCCAGTACTTC. The full variable domain, rest sourced from reference TRBV5-1 and TRBJ2-5, is KAGVTQTPRYLIKTRGQQVTLSCSPISGHRSVSWYQQTPGQGLQFLFEYFSETQRNKGNFPGRFSGRQFSNSRSEMNVSTLELGDSALYLCASSLTPVETQYFGPGTRLLVL.

The chain couples TRBV11-2 to TRBJ2-7; 7 positions agree with TRBD2. The germline V gene has CDR1 SGHAT and CDR2 FQNNGV. The CDR3 loop spans 13 amino acids. V trimming: 5 bases; J trimming: 6 bases; junction bases outside the gene matches: 7. In DNA form, the CDR3 reads TGTGCCAGCAGCCCTGGGACTAAAGGCGAGCAGTACTTC. Protein: CASSPGTKGEQYF.

The CDR3 spells CASSFGGLSYGYTF. The DNA of the CDR3 is TGTGCCAGCAGCTTTGGGGGACTTAGCTATGGCTACACCTTC. This rearrangement joins TRBV5-4 to TRBJ1-2; D perhaps matches TRBD1 (5 bases). CDR3 size: 14 residues. The V end lost 2 bases, the J end lost 4 bases, and 12 bases lay between the germline ends. Germline CDR1 is SGHNT and CDR2 is YYREEE (reference sequence).

The rearrangement uses TRBV13 and TRBJ1-2, with unresolved D. The CDR3 length is 13 residues. V shed 1 base and J shed 4 bases, with 7 bases lying between them. The V gene's germline CDR1 is PRHDT and CDR2 FYEKMQ (reference sequence). CDR3 nucleotides: TGTGCCAGCAGCTTAGACAGCCGCTATGGCTACACCTTC. It codes for CASSLDSRYGYTF.

Details on this clone: The identical CDR3 is also encoded by other nucleotide sequences in the sample. The chain has TRBV5-1 and TRBJ2-7; D gene unclear. With 1 base removed from V and 0 bases from J, the gap between germline ends came to 8 bases. Germline loops: CDR1 SGHRS, CDR2 YFSETQ. This CDR3 has 14 residues. The CDR3 reads CASSLTAGSYEQYF. The CDR3 nucleotides read TGCGCCAGCAGCTTGACTGCAGGCTCCTACGAGCAGTACTTC.

This clone has a single count. V gene TRBV19 combines with J gene TRBJ2-1; perhaps TRBD1 as D (5 bases). Germline V CDR1 and CDR2: LNHDA, SQIVND (reference sequence). The V end was cut by 5 bases, the J end by 9 bases, with 20 bases between. The CDR3 consists of 15 residues. CDR3 in amino acids: CASSPSMGPIGEQFF. DNA of the CDR3: TGTGCCAGTAGTCCCTCAATGGGGCCAATAGGTGAGCAGTTCTTC.